The 4 T cell receptor beta chains below were found in one sample sequenced in a study of T cell clonality in common variable immunodeficiency. Some clones are missing from TCRdb's copy, which holds only in-frame ones; the method was immunoSEQ multiplex PCR. The sample has tens of thousands of clones, none seen only once; the top ten hold about 0.73%. The sample consisted of peripheral blood mononuclear cells. Every receptor here comes from a person aged 18 to 70 in good health.

This clone was found many times. The DNA ends 3 residues before the CDR3 does, and the rest of the CDR3 is filled in from the germline J gene. The J gene is TRBJ1-1, the V gene TRBV4-2; D may be TRBD1 (5 bases). The CDR3 runs to 15 residues. The V end lost 6 bases, the J end lost 1 base, and 15 bases lay between the germline ends. Germline CDR1 reads LGHNA; CDR2 reads YNFKEQ. The CDR3 protein is CASRPTGGGNTEAFF. Incomplete CDR3 DNA: TGTGCCAGCAGACCCACCGGGGGGGGGAACACTGAA.

This clone was detected a few times. This may arise from a read error, as a much more abundant clone is one base away. The read stops 3 residues short of the end of the CDR3; the missing end is completed from the germline J gene. The chain couples TRBV10-2 to TRBJ2-5; D call uncertain. V dropped 2 bases and J dropped 5 bases, with 3 bases sitting between them. This CDR3 contains 11 residues. Germline CDR1 WSHSY, CDR2 SAAADI. This CDR3 is CASSERETQYF. The covered CDR3 bases are TGCGCCAGCAGTGAGAGGGAGACC.

This clone was observed at least ten times. Read sequence stops 3 residues before the CDR3 end, and the germline J gene provides the missing end. The gene calls are TRBV7-9 and TRBJ1-5; D remains ambiguous. V was clipped by 5 bases and J by 1 base, with 12 bases between them. Germline loops: CDR1 SEHNR, CDR2 FQNEAQ (reference sequence). This CDR3 has 15 residues. The CDR3 is CASSTDTESNQPQHF. The covered CDR3 bases are TGTGCCAGCAGCACCGATACAGAAAGCAATCAGCCC.

Comment on this clone: The read ends 3 residues before the CDR3 terminus; that terminus is restored from the germline J gene. This chain links TRBV2 with TRBJ2-7; the match to TRBD1 covers 9 bases. This CDR3 has 14 residues. Germline CDR1 reads SNHLY; CDR2 reads FYNNEI. Trimming took 4 bases from V and 4 from J; bases not matched to a gene: 5. The CDR3 sequence is CASSGGQGKYEQYF. The covered CDR3 bases are TGTGCCAGCAGTGGGGGACAGGGTAAATACGAG.